This T cell receptor beta chain was retrieved from a study of STAT5B mutations in CD4+ large granular lymphocyte leukemia. This CDR3 has 18 residues. Germline CDR1 LGHNA, CDR2 YSLEER. With 1 base clipped from V and 0 bases from J, the junction kept 6 bases outside the gene matches. TCRdb keeps only in-frame clones here, not all; method: immunoSEQ multiplex PCR. The table records tens of thousands of clones, around 84% of them present only once. The chain uses TRBV4-3 and TRBJ2-6; 7 bases line up with TRBD1. The sequenced sample was CD4+ T cells from blood buffy coats. This receptor was taken from a human donor in good health. The CDR3, as DNA: TGCGCCAGCAGCCAAGCCGGGACAGCGATCTCTGGGGCCAACGTCCTGACTTTC. Translated: CASSQAGTAISGANVLTF.